This T cell receptor (beta chain) was recovered during a study of blood T cell repertoires in COVID-19. Across the study: COVID-19 samples from acute and convalescent phases originated in the United States, Italy and Spain. The cDNA or gDNA used as material had been derived from T cells, B-cell-depleted T cells, or PBMCs.

Original analysis: Estimates of nucleated cell counts were drawn from the amplification of reference gene primers. Here immunoSEQ multiplex PCR was the method, and the copy in TCRdb shows in-frame clones only, minus some. V, J and clone size reflect that table, while D and trimming were determined from the DNA. The repertoire holds about 190,000 clones, 88% seen once, with roughly 6% in the top ten. CDR3 size: 14 residues. The ends were cut back, 7 bases at V and 0 bases at J, with 10 bases in the middle. Germline V CDR1 and CDR2: MNHEY, SMNVEV (reference sequence). This TCR was sampled from a man between 40 and 49 years old with active or convalescent COVID-19. Sequencing was carried out using peripheral blood. The chain links TRBV27 to TRBJ1-3; TRBD1 might be the D (6 bases). The DNA of the CDR3 is TGTGCCAGCAAGGGGGGGTACTCTGGAAACACCATATATTTT. Protein: CASKGGYSGNTIYF.